The present entry profiles one T cell receptor (beta chain) with its context. Its antigen is undetermined. The data were obtained in a study of cytomegalovirus exposure and HLA in healthy donors. The study's findings and limits: Later work found most CMV-associated TCR beta chains apparently HLA-restricted.

A multiplex PCR was run with 60 Vbeta primers and 13 Jbeta primers. Produced via immunoSEQ multiplex PCR; TCRdb's table is partial and in-frame only. The repertoire consists of more than 100,000 clones, with 70% to 80% occurring once and the leading ten covering about 1.8%. The CDR3 contains 13 residues. CDR1 LNHDA and CDR2 SQIVND come from the germline V gene (reference sequence). Trimming removed 7 bases from V and 5 bases from J, with 9 bases in between. As for the donors, each was a healthy bone marrow donor. The chain uses TRBV19 and TRBJ1-6; unclear D gene. The sequenced sample consisted of PBMCs. The sequence was obtained from a female donor in good health and CMV-seropositive. The CDR3 is CASKHGDNSPLHF. The DNA of the CDR3 is TGTGCCAGTAAACATGGAGATAATTCACCCCTCCACTTT.